Here is one T cell receptor (beta chain) with its context. What it recognizes is unknown. This entry comes from a study of cytomegalovirus exposure and HLA in healthy donors. V was clipped by 2 bases and J by 5 bases, with 9 bases between them. This CDR3 is 12 amino acids long. Germline loops: CDR1 GTSNPN, CDR2 SVGIG (reference sequence). Study-level points and caveats: Overall, around 150 TCR beta chains were annotated as cytomegalovirus-associated.

60 Vbeta and 13 Jbeta primers were used in PCR. The assay was immunoSEQ multiplex PCR, and TCRdb's table has in-frame clones only and misses some. The table has 110,000 or so clones, 77% seen once. This TCR was sampled from a man aged 40-49 years in good health and CMV-seropositive. V and J are TRBV30 and TRBJ2-5; D is ambiguous. Sequencing was carried out using PBMCs. The CDR3 bases are TGTGCCTGGAGTTCGGTCCGGGAGACCCAGTACTTC. Its protein is CAWSSVRETQYF.